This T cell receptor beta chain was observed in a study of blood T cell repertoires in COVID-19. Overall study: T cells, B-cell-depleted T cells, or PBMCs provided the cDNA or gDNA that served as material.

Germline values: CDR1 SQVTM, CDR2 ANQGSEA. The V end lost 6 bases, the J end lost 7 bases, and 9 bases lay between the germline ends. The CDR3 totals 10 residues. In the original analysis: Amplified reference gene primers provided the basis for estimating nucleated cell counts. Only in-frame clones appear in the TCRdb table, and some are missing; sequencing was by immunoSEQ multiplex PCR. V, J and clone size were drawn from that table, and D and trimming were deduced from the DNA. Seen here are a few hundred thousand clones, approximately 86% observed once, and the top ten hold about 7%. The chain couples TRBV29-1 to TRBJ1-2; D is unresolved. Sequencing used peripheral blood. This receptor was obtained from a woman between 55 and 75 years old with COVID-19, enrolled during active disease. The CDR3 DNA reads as TGCAGCGTAGTGAGCGGTGGCTACACCTTC. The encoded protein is CSVVSGGYTF. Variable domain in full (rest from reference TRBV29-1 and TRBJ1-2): SAVISQKPSRDICQRGTSLTIQCQVDSQVTMMFWYRQQPGQSLTLIATANQGSEATYESGFVIDKFPISRPNLTFSTLTVSNMSPEDSSIYLCSVVSGGYTFGSGTRLTVV.